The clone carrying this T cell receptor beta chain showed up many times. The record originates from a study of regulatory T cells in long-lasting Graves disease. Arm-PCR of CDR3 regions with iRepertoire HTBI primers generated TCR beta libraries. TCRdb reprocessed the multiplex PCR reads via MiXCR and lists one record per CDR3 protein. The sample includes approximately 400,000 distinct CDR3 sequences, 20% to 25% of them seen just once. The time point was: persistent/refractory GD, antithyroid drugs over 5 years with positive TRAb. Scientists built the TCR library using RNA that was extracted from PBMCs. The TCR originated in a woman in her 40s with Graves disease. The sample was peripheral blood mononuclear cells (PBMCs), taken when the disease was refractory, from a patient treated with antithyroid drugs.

CDR3 sequence reads: CASSPPERYEQYF. DNA of the CDR3: TGTGCCAGCAGTCCCCCCGAAAGGTACGAGCAGTACTTC. The genes are TRBV28 and TRBJ2-7; the D is unclear. V was trimmed by 5 bases and J by 4 bases, leaving 12 bases between them. Per the germline V gene, CDR1 is MDHEN and CDR2 is SYDVKM. This CDR3 contains 13 residues. The full variable domain, its missing parts supplied by reference TRBV28 and TRBJ2-7, is DVKVTQSSRYLVKRTGEKVFLECVQDMDHENMFWYRQDPGLGLRLIYFSYDVKMKEKGDIPEGYSVSREKKERFSLILESASTNQTSMYLCASSPPERYEQYFGPGTRLTVT.